This TCR beta chain was identified in a study of regulatory T cells in long-lasting Graves disease (dated by TCRdb to the early 2020s). Regarding the research as a whole: In the newly diagnosed Graves' disease group, patients had been taking antithyroid drugs for less than 3 months. Persistent Graves' disease patients were compared with newly diagnosed Graves' disease patients by peripheral blood TCR sequencing and RNA sequencing. The study was registered as a clinical trial and conducted in China. TCR sequencing covered approximately 13 persistent and 20 newly diagnosed Graves' disease patients, about 35 samples in total. The full study reports these points: Only peripheral blood was studied, because thyroid tissue, the primary lesion, was inaccessible. Lower TCR Shannon entropy and fewer highly expanded clones were observed in persistent Graves' disease patients than in newly diagnosed patients, which suggested clonal expansion. TRBV28, TRBJ1-2 and TRBJ2-5 were preferentially used in persistent disease, while TRBV20-1 and TRBJ2-1 were favored in newly diagnosed disease. The authors acknowledged the small sample size as a limitation that may reduce accuracy. A larger number of public clonotypes was shared among persistent patients (around 2,500) than among newly diagnosed patients (about 990). Sequencing and analysis were restricted to the TCR beta chain.

The germline V gene gives CDR1 as ENHRY and CDR2 as SYGVKD. The CDR3 runs 15 amino acids, cysteine and phenylalanine included. Only the CDR3 portion is preserved as DNA: 45 bases, with reading frame beginning at the first base. Trimming takes 10 bases off V and 1 base off J; junction bases not matched to a gene: 7. This specimen's time point label, per the study, means: newly diagnosed GD, antithyroid drugs for less than 3 months. For both TCR sequencing and RNA sequencing, RNA was extracted from PBMCs using TRIzol. The diagnosis of Graves' disease followed American Thyroid Association guidelines. Patients were recruited from an endocrinology department in Xi'an, China. Each patient gave approximately 10 milliliters of peripheral blood, collected in an EDTA anticoagulant tube. Ficoll Paque Plus density gradient separation was used to isolate PBMCs, and no further T cell sorting was done. RNA quality was checked with an Agilent 2100 Bioanalyzer and agarose gel, and concentration with a NanoDrop 2000.

The library was produced with multiplex PCR. TCRdb lists the instrument as Illumina HiSeq 4000. TCR beta libraries were built with iRepertoire HTBI primers and Arm-PCR amplification of CDR3 regions. PCR products were gel purified before sequencing. The authors' pipeline ran thus. Gene usage analysis of CDR3 amino acid clonotypes relied on the roughly 60 TRBV and 13 to 15 TRBJ segments identified across samples. Filtered high-quality paired reads were merged into contigs using COPE and FqMerger. BLAST was used to align contigs to IMGT TRBV, TRBD and TRBJ reference genes, with CDR3 defined following IMGT. Clonotypes above 0.1% frequency were classified as highly expanded clones. Shannon entropy was used to measure repertoire diversity, and the Gini coefficient was used to measure V-J evenness. Clonotypes shared by more than one individual were considered public. The public reads were reanalyzed by TCRdb: fastp trimming at Q25, MiXCR alignment, in-frame beta chains only. Each CDR3 protein gets just one entry, which takes the most common genes and DNA from the rows behind it. The V and J calls shown here were made by TCRdb, not taken from the authors' results. The sample table lists roughly 380,000 distinct CDR3 sequences, roughly 17% of them with a count of one. Less than 35% of the sample goes to the ten largest clones.

This clonotype was picked up a small number of times. Its antigen remains unidentified. Qualities for individual bases were not recorded, and no much larger clone is one base off. This sample also belongs to another study, concerning T cells in Graves' hyperthyroidism and ophthalmopathy. Looking at the second paper: Stable Graves' hyperthyroidism was defined as no progression to ophthalmopathy during 18 months of follow-up. Hyperthyroidism patients were aged 18 to 65 years and newly diagnosed, with disease duration of less than 2 months. Exclusion was applied to patients with uncontrolled infections, other autoimmune diseases, pregnancy or lactation. Diagnoses relied on clinical symptoms, serum thyroxine and TRAb, thyroid ultrasound and orbital computed tomography. The TCR CDR3 was subjected to a first round of RT-PCR using the HTBI primer set and the Qiagen OneStep RT-PCR kit. Most expanded thyroid clonotypes (frequency above 0.001) were also detected in blood, suggesting blood repertoires may reflect thyroid immune responses. Ophthalmopathy was separated from stable hyperthyroidism by a 13 V-J signature model, with about 86% sensitivity and about 81% specificity obtained in cross-validation and 80%/75% obtained in testing. During validation, the model predicted progression to ophthalmopathy a median of roughly six months ahead of onset, with around 71% sensitivity and 72% to 85% specificity. TCR V-J signatures able to tell the groups apart were searched for in a discovery cohort of about a hundred patients, of whom approximately 40 had Graves' ophthalmopathy and 57 had stable Graves' hyperthyroidism. An independent validation cohort of 18 to 20 hyperthyroidism patients and about 15 patients who later progressed to ophthalmopathy tested prospective prediction of ophthalmopathy. For training and testing, the 95 to 100 patients in the discovery cohort were randomly divided in a 7:3 ratio. In roughly six Graves' hyperthyroidism patients, the study also compared T-cell repertoires from thyroid tissue with T-cell repertoires from blood. Once sampling was done, hyperthyroidism patients were given methimazole at a starting dose of 30 mg daily, whereas ophthalmopathy patients were given high-dose intravenous methylprednisolone. Libraries were constructed in a second round of multiplex PCR, after which size selection and purification were performed. Libraries were sequenced paired-end with 100 bp reads on an Illumina HiSeq2000. SOAPnuke was used to process the raw data, removing reads that contained adapters or uncalled bases, had a mean Phred below 15, or lacked an exact match to the constant primer or identifier. High-quality paired reads were merged using COPE v1.2.5, and each unique nucleotide sequence was defined as a clonotype. MiTCR v1.1 was used to align clonotypes to the IMGT TRBV, TRBD and TRBJ reference segments. Only V-J combinations with frequency above 0.0001, covering 99% to 99.2% of repertoires, were analysed. A TCS score was defined as the ratio between F50 (clonal expansion) and ExV (chaos), using BLOSUM62-based TCRdist between CDR3 peptides within each V-J. Welch's t-statistics and random forest reduced roughly 530 V-J features to 13, which were used in a naive Bayes classifier (R e1071). Sample size was not statistically predetermined, and blinding of investigators to group allocation was not performed. The paper describes TCR Vbeta CDR3 sequencing of about 140 peripheral blood samples, made up of 40 to 45 ophthalmopathy patients, around 78 hyperthyroidism patients and 17 progressor patients.

The receptor chain draws on TRBV10-3 and TRBJ2-5, with 12 central nucleotides matching TRBD1. The clonotype was recovered from a man aged 35 to 55 with Graves disease. Donor details come from another sample of the same person, matched by shared clones. The source material was peripheral blood mononuclear cells (PBMCs), sampled at new diagnosis, from a patient treated with antithyroid drugs. The CDR3 region reads CATGGTGGFQETQYF. The DNA sequence reads TGTGCCACTGGGGGGACAGGGGGCTTCCAAGAGACCCAGTACTTC.